These 10 T cell receptor beta chains were all obtained from the same sample, sequenced in a study of CD8 T cells in ankylosing spondylitis. Whole-study results and caveats: A motif in TCR beta, a set of seven to nine highly homologous variants, appeared characteristic of ankylosing spondylitis blood.

These receptors have no identified antigens. TCRdb processed the 5' RACE reads anew with MiXCR; each CDR3 protein has one entry. The data hold around 770,000 distinct CDR3 sequences, with about 11% observed a single time. The sample taken for sequencing was blood, either unsorted or a sorted T cell fraction (not recorded which). The receptors shown here come from a male donor with ankylosing spondylitis.

This clonotype was seen only a few times. The V and J genes are TRBV5-5 and TRBJ2-5; 8 bases match TRBD2. CDR1 is SGHKS, CDR2 YYEKEE, per germline (reference sequence). The CDR3 is 16 amino acids. J lost 1 base, V lost 0 bases, and 5 bases had no gene match. The CDR3 loop is CASSLVKAGGQETQYF. CDR3 sequence (DNA): TGTGCCAGCAGCTTGGTCAAGGCGGGGGGCCAAGAGACCCAGTACTTC.

This clonotype has at least ten counts. This chain uses TRBV20-1 with TRBJ2-7; D perhaps matches TRBD2 (5 bases). CDR1 DFQATT and CDR2 SNEGSKA come from the germline V gene (reference sequence). The germline V and J ends were trimmed by 4 bases and 2 bases, with 9 bases remaining between them. The CDR3 runs to 12 residues. The CDR3 region is CSAIPGAYEQYF. The CDR3 nucleotides read TGCAGTGCTATCCCCGGGGCCTACGAGCAGTACTTC.

This clonotype has a count of ten or more. J is TRBJ2-7 and V is TRBV10-3, with TRBD2 identical over 10 bases. Germline CDR1 is ENHRY and CDR2 is SYGVKD. V was pared by 3 bases and J by 1 base, with 3 bases of the junction left unmatched. There are 15 residues in the CDR3. This chain's CDR3 is CAISDGSGRSYEQYF. For the CDR3, the DNA is TGTGCCATCAGTGATGGTAGCGGGAGGTCCTACGAGCAGTACTTC.

This clonotype was recorded at least ten times. In nucleotides, the CDR3 is TGCAGCGTTGGGGCGCTACTGAACACTGAAGCTTTCTTT. Protein product: CSVGALLNTEAFF. This chain links TRBV29-1 with TRBJ1-1; D is undetermined. The CDR3 extends over 13 amino acids. V lost 4 bases, J lost 0 bases, and 9 bases lay in between. The germline V gene encodes CDR1 SQVTM and CDR2 ANQGSEA.

The table lists this clonotype with a few counts. The chain carries TRBV4-2 and TRBJ2-3, with 10 bases fitting TRBD2. Looked up from germline, CDR1 is LGHNA and CDR2 is YNFKEQ. CDR3 size: 19 residues. V gave up 1 base and J gave up 2 bases; unmatched junction bases: 12. CDR3 region: CASSQVFQASGRFTDTQYF. The CDR3 region has the DNA TGTGCCAGCAGCCAAGTATTCCAGGCTAGCGGGAGATTCACAGATACGCAGTATTTT.

This clonotype was seen repeatedly, ten times or more. V and J are TRBV20-1 and TRBJ2-1; D call uncertain. The ends were cut back, 3 bases at V and 7 bases at J, with 7 bases in the middle. The CDR3 spans 11 residues. Germline V gene lookup returns CDR1 DFQATT and CDR2 SNEGSKA (reference sequence). The CDR3 region is CSASRVNEQFF. The CDR3 DNA is TGCAGTGCTAGCCGGGTGAATGAGCAGTTCTTC.

Turning to this clonotype: One end of the junction does not line up with germline, which may come from a read error. The gene calls are TRBV10-3 and TRBJ2-5; D may be TRBD2 (5 bases). The CDR3 runs 13 residues. The germline gives CDR1 ENHRY, CDR2 SYGVKD. The CDR3 protein is CAISWRGQETQHF. The CDR3 nucleotides are TGTGCCATCAGTTGGAGAGGGCAAGAGACCCAGCACTTC.

This clonotype was seen at least ten times. The chain uses TRBV20-1 and TRBJ2-7; D not certain. The V and J ends lost 5 bases and 3 bases respectively, with 8 bases between them. The CDR3 sequence is 11 residues long. Germline CDR1 is DFQATT and CDR2 is SNEGSKA (reference sequence). CDR3 coding DNA: TGCAGTGCTTTGTCCGTCTACGAGCAGTACTTC. Translation: CSALSVYEQYF.

This rearrangement joins TRBV20-1 to TRBJ1-2; 11 bases match TRBD1. The CDR3 contains 15 residues. After removal of 0 bases from V and 7 bases from J, the junction contained 7 bases not matched to a gene. CDR1 and CDR2 (germline): DFQATT, SNEGSKA (reference sequence). The DNA of the CDR3 is TGCAGTGCTAGAGAGTGGGACAGGGGGGGGAGTGGCTACACCTTC. Translation gives CSAREWDRGGSGYTF.

This clonotype was found many times. CDR3 bases: TGTGCCAGCAGACCCAGACAGATCTACCACTATGGCTACACCTTC. Encoded protein: CASRPRQIYHYGYTF. The chain uses TRBV7-2 and TRBJ1-2; possible D gene TRBD1, 5 bases. CDR3 size: 15 residues. The V end was cut by 6 bases, the J end by 3 bases, with 17 bases between. The germline CDR1 and CDR2 sequences are SGHTA and FQGNSA.